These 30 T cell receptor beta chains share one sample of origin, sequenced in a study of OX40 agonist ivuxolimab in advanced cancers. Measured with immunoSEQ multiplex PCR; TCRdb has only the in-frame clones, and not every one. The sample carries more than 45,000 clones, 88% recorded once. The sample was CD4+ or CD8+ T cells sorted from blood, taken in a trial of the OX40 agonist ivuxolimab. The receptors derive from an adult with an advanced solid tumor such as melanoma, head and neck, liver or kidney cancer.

The CDR3 nucleotides are TGTGCCAGCAGTGTCGACACCCAGGGGAGCCAGTACTTC. Amino acids: CASSVDTQGSQYF. The chain joins TRBV2 to TRBJ2-5; perhaps TRBD1 as D (6 bases). Germline CDR1 reads SNHLY; CDR2 reads FYNNEI. Trimming stripped 4 bases from V and 10 bases from J, with 16 bases between. The CDR3 covers 13 residues. Full variable domain (outside the CDR3, taken from reference TRBV2 and TRBJ2-5): EPEVTQTPSHQVTQMGQEVILRCVPISNHLYFYWYRQILGQKVEFLVSFYNNEISEKSEIFDDQFSVERPDGSNFTLKIRSTKLEDSAMYFCASSVDTQGSQYFGPGTRLLVL.

CDR3 loop: CASSPPAGSSYEQYF. CDR3 nucleotide sequence: TGTGCCAGCTCACCCCCGGCGGGGAGCTCCTACGAGCAGTACTTC. The chain recombines TRBV18 with TRBJ2-7; D is perhaps TRBD2 (6 bases). Trimming shortened V by 3 bases and J by 0 bases, and 12 bases separated the two germline ends. CDR3 length equals 15 residues. The germline CDR1 and CDR2 sequences are KGHSH and LQKENI.

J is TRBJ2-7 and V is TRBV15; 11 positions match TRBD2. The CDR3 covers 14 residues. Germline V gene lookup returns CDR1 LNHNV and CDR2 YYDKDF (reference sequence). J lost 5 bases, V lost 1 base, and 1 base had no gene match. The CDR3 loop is CATSRGLAGHEQYF. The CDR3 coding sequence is TGTGCCACCAGCAGAGGACTAGCGGGACACGAGCAGTACTTC.

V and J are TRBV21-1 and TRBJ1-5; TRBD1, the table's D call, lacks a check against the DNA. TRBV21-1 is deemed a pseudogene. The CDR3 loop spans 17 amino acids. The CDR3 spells CASSKEEQGHSNQPQHF. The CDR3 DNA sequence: TGTGCCAGCAGCAAAGAGGAACAGGGTCATAGCAATCAGCCCCAGCATTTT.

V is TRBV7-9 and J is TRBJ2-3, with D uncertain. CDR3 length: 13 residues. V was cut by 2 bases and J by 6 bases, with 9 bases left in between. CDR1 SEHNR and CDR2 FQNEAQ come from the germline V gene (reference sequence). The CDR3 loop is CASSLFSTDTQYF. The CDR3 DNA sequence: TGTGCCAGCAGCTTATTCTCGACTGATACGCAGTATTTT.

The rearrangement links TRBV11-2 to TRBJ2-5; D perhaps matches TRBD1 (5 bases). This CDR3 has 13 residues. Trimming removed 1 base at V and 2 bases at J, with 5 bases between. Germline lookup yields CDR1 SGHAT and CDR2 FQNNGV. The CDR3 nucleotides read TGTGCCAGCAGCTTAGGACAGCAAGAGACCCAGTACTTC. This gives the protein CASSLGQQETQYF. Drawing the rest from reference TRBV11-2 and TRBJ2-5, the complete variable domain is EAGVAQSPRYKIIEKRQSVAFWCNPISGHATLYWYQQILGQGPKLLIQFQNNGVVDDSQLPKDRFSAERLKGVDSTLKIQPAKLEDSAVYLCASSLGQQETQYFGPGTRLLVL.

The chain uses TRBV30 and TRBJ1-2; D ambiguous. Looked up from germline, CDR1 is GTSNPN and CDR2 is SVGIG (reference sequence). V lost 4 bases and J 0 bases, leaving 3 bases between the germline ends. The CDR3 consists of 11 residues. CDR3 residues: CAWNANYGYTF. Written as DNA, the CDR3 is TGTGCCTGGAACGCTAACTATGGCTACACCTTC.

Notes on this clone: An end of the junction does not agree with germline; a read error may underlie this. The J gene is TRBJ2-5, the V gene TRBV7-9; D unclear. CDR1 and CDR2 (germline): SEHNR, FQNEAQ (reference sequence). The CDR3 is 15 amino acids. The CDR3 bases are TGTGCCAGCAGCCAGATCGGGCAGCCCCAAGAGGCCCAGTACTTC. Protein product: CASSQIGQPQEAQYF.

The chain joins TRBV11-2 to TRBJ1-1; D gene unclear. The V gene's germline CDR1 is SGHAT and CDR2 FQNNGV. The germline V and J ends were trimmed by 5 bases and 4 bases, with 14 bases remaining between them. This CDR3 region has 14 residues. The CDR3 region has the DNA TGTGCCAGCAGCCCGGTGGGTTGGACCACTGAAGCTTTCTTT. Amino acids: CASSPVGWTTEAFF.

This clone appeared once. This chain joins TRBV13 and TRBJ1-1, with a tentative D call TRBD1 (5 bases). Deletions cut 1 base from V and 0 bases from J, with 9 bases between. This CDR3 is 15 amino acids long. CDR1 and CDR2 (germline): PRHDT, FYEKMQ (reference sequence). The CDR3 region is CASSLVSGLNTEAFF. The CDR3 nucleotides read TGTGCCAGCAGCTTAGTTTCAGGGCTGAACACTGAAGCTTTCTTT.

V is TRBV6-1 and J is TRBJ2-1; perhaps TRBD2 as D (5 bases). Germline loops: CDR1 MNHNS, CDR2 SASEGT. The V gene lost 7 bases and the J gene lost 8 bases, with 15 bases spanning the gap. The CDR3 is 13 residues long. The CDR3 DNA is TGTGCCAGCACCTCGCTCTTCGGGGATGAGCAGTTCTTC. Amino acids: CASTSLFGDEQFF.

The CDR3, as DNA: TGTGCCAGTAGCGCCGGGCTCCGGCTGCCCCAGCATTTT. Translating it yields CASSAGLRLPQHF. This chain uses TRBV19 with TRBJ1-5; no firm D call. The germline gives CDR1 LNHDA, CDR2 SQIVND (reference sequence). The CDR3 spans 13 residues. Trimming took off 6 bases at V and 9 bases at J, with 15 bases between the two ends. The whole variable domain, remainder taken from reference TRBV19 and TRBJ1-5, is DGGITQSPKYLFRKEGQNVTLSCEQNLNHDAMYWYRQDPGQGLRLIYYSQIVNDFQKGDIAEGYSVSREKKESFPLTVTSAQKNPTAFYLCASSAGLRLPQHFGDGTRLSIL.

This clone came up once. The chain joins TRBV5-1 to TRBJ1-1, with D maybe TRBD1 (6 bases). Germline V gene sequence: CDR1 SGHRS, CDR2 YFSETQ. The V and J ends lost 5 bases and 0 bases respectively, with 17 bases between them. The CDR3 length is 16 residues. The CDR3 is CASRTGQHLMNTEAFF. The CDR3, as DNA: TGCGCCAGCAGGACGGGACAACACCTCATGAACACTGAAGCTTTCTTT.

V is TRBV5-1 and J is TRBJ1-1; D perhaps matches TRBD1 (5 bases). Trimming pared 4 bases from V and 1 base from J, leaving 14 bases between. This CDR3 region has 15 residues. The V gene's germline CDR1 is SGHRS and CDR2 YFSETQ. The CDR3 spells CASSLAGGTNTEAFF. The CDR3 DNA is TGCGCCAGCAGCCTGGCCGGGGGTACGAACACTGAAGCTTTCTTT.

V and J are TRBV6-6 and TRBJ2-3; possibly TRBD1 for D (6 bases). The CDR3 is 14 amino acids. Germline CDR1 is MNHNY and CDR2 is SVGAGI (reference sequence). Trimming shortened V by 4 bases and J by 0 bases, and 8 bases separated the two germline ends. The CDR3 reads CASSWGLSTDTQYF. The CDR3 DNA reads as TGTGCCAGCAGTTGGGGGCTTAGCACAGATACGCAGTATTTT.

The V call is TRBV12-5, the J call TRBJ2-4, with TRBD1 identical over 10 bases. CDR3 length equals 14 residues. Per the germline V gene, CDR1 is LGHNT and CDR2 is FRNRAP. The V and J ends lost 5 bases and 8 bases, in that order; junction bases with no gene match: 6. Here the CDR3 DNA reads TGTGCTAGTGGTCCGGGACAGGGGACACACATTCAGTACTTC. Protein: CASGPGQGTHIQYF.

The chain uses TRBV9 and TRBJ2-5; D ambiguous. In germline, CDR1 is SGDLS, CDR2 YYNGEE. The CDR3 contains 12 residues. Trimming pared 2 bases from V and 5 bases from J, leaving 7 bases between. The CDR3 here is CASSVGGETQYF. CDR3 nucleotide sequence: TGTGCCAGCAGCGTGGGTGGGGAGACCCAGTACTTC.

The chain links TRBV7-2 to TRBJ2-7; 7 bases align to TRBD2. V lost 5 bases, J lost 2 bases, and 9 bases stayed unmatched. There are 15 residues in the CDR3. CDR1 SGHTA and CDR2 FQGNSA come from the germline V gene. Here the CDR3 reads CASSGGRGMAYEQYF. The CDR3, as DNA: TGTGCCAGCAGCGGCGGGAGAGGGATGGCCTACGAGCAGTACTTC.

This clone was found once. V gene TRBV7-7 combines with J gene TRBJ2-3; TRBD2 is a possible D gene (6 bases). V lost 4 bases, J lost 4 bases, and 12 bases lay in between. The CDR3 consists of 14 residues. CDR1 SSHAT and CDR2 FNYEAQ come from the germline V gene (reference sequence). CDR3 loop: CASSSTSRADTQYF. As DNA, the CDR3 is TGTGCCAGCAGCTCGACTAGTCGGGCAGATACGCAGTATTTT. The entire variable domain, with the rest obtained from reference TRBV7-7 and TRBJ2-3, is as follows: GAGVSQSPRYKVTKRGQDVTLRCDPISSHATLYWYQQALGQGPEFLTYFNYEAQPDKSGLPSDRFSAERPEGSISTLTIQRTEQRDSAMYRCASSSTSRADTQYFGPGTRLTVL.

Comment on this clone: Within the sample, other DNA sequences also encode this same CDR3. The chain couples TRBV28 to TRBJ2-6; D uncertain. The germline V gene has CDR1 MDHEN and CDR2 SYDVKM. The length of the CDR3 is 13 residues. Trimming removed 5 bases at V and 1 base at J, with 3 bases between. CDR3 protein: CASSLSGANVLTF. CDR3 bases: TGTGCCAGCAGTCTTTCTGGGGCCAACGTCCTGACTTTC.

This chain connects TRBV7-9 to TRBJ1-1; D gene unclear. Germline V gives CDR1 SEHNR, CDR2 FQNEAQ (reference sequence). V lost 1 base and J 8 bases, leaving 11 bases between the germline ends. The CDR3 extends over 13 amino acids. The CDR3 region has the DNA TGTGCCAGCAGCTTAGGGCTAGGTAGGGAAGCTTTCTTT. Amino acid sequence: CASSLGLGREAFF. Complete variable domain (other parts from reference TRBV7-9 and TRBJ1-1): DTGVSQNPRHKITKRGQNVTFRCDPISEHNRLYWYRQTLGQGPEFLTYFQNEAQLEKSRLLSDRFSAERPKGSFSTLEIQRTEQGDSAMYLCASSLGLGREAFFGQGTRLTVV.

Here the CDR3 reads CASSPGGPSGEQYF. CDR3 in DNA: TGTGCCAGCTCACCCGGCGGTCCCTCCGGGGAGCAGTACTTC. The chain employs TRBV18 and TRBJ2-7; D gene uncertain. The V end lost 3 bases, the J end lost 7 bases, and 16 bases lay between the germline ends. The CDR3 contains 14 residues. Germline V gene sequence: CDR1 KGHSH, CDR2 LQKENI.

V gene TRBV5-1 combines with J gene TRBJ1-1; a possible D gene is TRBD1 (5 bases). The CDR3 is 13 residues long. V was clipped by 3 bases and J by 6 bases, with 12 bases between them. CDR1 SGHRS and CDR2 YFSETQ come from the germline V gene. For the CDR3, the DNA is TGCGCCAGCAGCTCTTCAGTGGGGGCTGAAGCTTTCTTT. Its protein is CASSSSVGAEAFF.

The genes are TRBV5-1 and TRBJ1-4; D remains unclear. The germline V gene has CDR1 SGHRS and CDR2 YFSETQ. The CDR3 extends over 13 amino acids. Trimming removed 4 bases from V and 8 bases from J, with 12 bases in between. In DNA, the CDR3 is TGCGCCAGCAGCCCCCTGGCGGAGGAAAAACTGTTTTTT. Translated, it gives CASSPLAEEKLFF.

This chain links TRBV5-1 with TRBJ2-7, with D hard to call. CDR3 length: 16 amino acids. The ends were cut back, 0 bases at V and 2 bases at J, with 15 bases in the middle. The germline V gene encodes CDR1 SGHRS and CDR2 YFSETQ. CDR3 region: CASSLAAGISPYEQYF. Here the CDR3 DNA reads TGCGCCAGCAGCTTGGCGGCAGGAATTTCACCCTACGAGCAGTACTTC.

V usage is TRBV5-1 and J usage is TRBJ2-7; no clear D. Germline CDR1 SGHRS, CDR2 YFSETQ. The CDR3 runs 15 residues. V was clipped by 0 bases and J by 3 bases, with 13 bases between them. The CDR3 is CASSLDSPVFYEQYF. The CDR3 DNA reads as TGCGCCAGCAGCTTGGACTCCCCCGTTTTCTACGAGCAGTACTTC.

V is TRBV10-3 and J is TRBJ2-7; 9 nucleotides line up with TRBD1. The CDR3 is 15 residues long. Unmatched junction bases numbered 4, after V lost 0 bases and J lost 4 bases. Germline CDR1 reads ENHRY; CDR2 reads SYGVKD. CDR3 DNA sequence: TGTGCCATCAGTGAGTCTGGACAGGGGAGGTACGAGCAGTACTTC. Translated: CAISESGQGRYEQYF.

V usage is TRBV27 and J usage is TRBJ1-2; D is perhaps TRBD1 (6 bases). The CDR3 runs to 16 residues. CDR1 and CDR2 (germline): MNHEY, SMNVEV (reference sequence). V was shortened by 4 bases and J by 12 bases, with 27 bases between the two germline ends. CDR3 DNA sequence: TGTGCCAGCAGTTGGGGCGTCGGACAGAAATACATCCGGCACACCTTC. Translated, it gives CASSWGVGQKYIRHTF.

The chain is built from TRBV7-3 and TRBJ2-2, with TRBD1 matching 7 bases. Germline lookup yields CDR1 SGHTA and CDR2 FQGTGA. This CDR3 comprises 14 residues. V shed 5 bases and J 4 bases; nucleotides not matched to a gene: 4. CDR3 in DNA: TGTGCCAGCAGCCCATACAGGGGCACCGGGGAGCTGTTTTTT. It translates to CASSPYRGTGELFF.

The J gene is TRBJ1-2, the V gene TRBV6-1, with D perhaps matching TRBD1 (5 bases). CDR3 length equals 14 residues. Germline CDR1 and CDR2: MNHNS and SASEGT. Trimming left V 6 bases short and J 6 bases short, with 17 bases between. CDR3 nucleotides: TGTGCCAGCAGACCCTTTAGCAGGGAGGATGGCTACACCTTC. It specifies CASRPFSREDGYTF.